The clone carrying this TCR beta chain was found a few times. Its matching antigen is unknown. The germline gene is not matched at one end of the junction; a read error may be the cause. It was with previously described methods and listed TCR primers that bulk TCR libraries were made. Each CDR3 protein is one row after TCRdb ran MiXCR on the PCR reads. The repertoire includes approximately 680,000 distinct CDR3 sequences, 25% of them detected once, and about 0.8% sits in the top ten. This record belongs to a study of molecular identifiers for immune sequencing clone quantification. Sequencing libraries of naive CD8 cells derived from approximately 20,000 to 980,000 sorted cells with 10%, 30% or 50% RNA. For naive CD8 T cells, sorting used the CD8+CD4-CCR7+CD45RA+ phenotype. Study-level results: Whereas naive cells kept under 1% of molecules in clones above 20 RNA copies, such clones held over 97% in effectors.

The CDR3 is 15 residues long. Germline V gene sequence: CDR1 SNHLY, CDR2 FYNNEI. The clonotype comes from a human donor in good health. Some libraries in this study had Jurkat cell RNA spiked in. The chain combines TRBV2 with TRBJ2-7, with D perhaps being TRBD1 or TRBD2 (6 bases each). What was sequenced was naive CD8+ T cells from blood, with Jurkat cell RNA spiked in. This sample's subset: FACS-sorted CD8+CD4-CCR7+CD45RA+ naive T cells. For the CDR3, the DNA is TGTGCCGGCAGTGAAGACCCCGGGGGCCCCTACGAGCAGTACTTC. Residues: CAGSEDPGGPYEQYF.